This TCR beta chain comes out of a study of early T cells in non-severe SARS-CoV-2 infection. Whole-study context: Unsorted whole-blood RNA was sequenced in bulk, leaving chains unpaired. General observations from the study: Database matching using VDJdb favored anti-spike CD8 responses, with private and CD4 specificities left missing.

The CDR3 length is 15 residues. The germline gives CDR1 SGHTA, CDR2 FQGNSA. J gave up 5 bases and V 4 bases, and 6 bases lay outside the gene matches. Unique molecular identifiers were attached to individual cDNA molecules. TCRdb ran MiXCR on the 5' RACE reads and lists one entry per CDR3 protein. Here the sample spans about 11,000 distinct CDR3 sequences, 4% to 5.5% being singletons. This clonotype was counted many times. Antigen unknown. This chain links TRBV7-2 with TRBJ2-2, with TRBD2 identical over 8 bases. Material for sequencing was whole blood. This receptor was obtained from an adult who was a healthcare worker with PCR-confirmed SARS-CoV-2 infection or an uninfected control (not recorded which). For the CDR3, the DNA is TGTGCCAGCAGCTCAAGGGTAGCGGGGACCGGGGAGCTGTTTTTT. Protein: CASSSRVAGTGELFF. The variable domain in full, with the rest retrieved from reference TRBV7-2 and TRBJ2-2, is GAGVSQSPSNKVTEKGKDVELRCDPISGHTALYWYRQSLGQGLEFLIYFQGNSAPDKSGLPSDRFSAERTGGSVSTLTIQRTQQEDSAVYLCASSSRVAGTGELFFGEGSRLTVL.